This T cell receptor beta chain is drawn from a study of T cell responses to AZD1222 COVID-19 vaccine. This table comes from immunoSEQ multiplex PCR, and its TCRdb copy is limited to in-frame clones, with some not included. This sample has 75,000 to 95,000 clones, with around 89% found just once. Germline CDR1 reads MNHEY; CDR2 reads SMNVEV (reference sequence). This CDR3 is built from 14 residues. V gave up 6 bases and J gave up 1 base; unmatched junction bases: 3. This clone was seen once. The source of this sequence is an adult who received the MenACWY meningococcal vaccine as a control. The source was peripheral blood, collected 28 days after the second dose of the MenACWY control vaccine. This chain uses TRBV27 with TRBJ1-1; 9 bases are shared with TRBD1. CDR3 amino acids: CASSQDRGNTEAFF. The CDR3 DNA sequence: TGTGCCAGCAGCCAGGACAGGGGGAACACTGAAGCTTTCTTT.